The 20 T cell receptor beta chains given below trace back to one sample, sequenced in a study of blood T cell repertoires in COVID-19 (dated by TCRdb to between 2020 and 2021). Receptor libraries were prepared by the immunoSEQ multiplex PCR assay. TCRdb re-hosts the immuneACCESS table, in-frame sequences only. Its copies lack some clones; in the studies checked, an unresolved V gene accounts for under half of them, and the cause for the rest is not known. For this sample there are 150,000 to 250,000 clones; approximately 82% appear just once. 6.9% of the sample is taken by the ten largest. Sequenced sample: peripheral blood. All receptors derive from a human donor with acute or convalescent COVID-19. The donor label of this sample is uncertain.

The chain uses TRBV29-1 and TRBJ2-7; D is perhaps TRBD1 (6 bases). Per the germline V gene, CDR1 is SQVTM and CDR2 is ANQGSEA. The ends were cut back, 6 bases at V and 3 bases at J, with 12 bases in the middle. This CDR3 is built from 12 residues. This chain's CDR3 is CSVSQGFYEQYF. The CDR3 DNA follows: TGCAGCGTCTCACAGGGATTCTACGAGCAGTACTTC.

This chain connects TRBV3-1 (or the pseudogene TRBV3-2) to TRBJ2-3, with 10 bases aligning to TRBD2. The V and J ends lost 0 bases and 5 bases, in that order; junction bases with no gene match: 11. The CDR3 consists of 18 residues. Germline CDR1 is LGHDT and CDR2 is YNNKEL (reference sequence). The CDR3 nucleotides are TGTGCCAGCAGCCAAGAAAACGAGAGCGGGAGGGCCAAAGATACGCAGTATTTT. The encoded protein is CASSQENESGRAKDTQYF.

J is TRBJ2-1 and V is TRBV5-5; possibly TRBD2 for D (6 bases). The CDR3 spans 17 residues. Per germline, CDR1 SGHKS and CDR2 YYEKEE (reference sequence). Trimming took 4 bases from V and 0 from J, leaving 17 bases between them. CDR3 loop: CASSLAVRGLSYNEQFF. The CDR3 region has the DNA TGTGCCAGCAGCCTCGCCGTCCGGGGACTCTCCTACAATGAGCAGTTCTTC. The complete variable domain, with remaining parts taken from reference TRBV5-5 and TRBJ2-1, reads DAGVTQSPTHLIKTRGQQVTLRCSPISGHKSVSWYQQVLGQGPQFIFQYYEKEERGRGNFPDRFSARQFPNYSSELNVNALLLGDSALYLCASSLAVRGLSYNEQFFGPGTRLTVL.

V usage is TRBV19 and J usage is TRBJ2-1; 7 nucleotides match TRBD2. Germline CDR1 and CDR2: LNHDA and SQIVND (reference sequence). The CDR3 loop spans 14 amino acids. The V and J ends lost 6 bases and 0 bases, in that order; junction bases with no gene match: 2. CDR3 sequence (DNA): TGTGCCAGTAGCGCGGGAGACTCCTACAATGAGCAGTTCTTC. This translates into CASSAGDSYNEQFF.

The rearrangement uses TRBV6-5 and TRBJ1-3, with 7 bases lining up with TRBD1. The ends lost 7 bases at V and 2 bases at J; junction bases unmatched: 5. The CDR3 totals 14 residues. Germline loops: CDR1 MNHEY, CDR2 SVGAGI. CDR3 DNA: TGTGCCAGCAAAACCGGGACAGCTGGAAACACCATATATTTT. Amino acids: CASKTGTAGNTIYF.

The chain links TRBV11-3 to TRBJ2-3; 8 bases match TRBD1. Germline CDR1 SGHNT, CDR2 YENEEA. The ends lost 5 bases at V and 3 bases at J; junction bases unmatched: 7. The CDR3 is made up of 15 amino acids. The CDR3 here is CASSERQGRTDTQYF. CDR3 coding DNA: TGTGCCAGCAGCGAACGACAGGGGAGGACAGATACGCAGTATTTT. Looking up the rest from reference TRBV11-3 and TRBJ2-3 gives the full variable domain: EAGVVQSPRYKIIEKKQPVAFWCNPISGHNTLYWYLQNLGQGPELLIRYENEEAVDDSQLPKDRFSAERLKGVDSTLKIQPAELGDSAVYLCASSERQGRTDTQYFGPGTRLTVL.

DNA of the CDR3: TGTGCCAGCAGTGAAACGGGGTCTCCCCTCGATACGCAGTATTTT. Protein sequence: CASSETGSPLDTQYF. The chain has TRBV2 and TRBJ2-3, with TRBD2 as a possible D gene (5 bases). Per germline, CDR1 SNHLY and CDR2 FYNNEI. The CDR3 runs to 15 residues. V dropped 2 bases and J dropped 6 bases, with 15 bases sitting between them.

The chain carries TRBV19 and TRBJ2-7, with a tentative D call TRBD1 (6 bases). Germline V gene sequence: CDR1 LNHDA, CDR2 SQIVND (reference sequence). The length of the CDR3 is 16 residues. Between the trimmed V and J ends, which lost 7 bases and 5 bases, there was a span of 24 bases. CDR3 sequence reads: CASIDRPGLPVNEQYF. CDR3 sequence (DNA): TGTGCCAGTATCGACAGGCCGGGGCTGCCCGTGAACGAGCAGTACTTC.

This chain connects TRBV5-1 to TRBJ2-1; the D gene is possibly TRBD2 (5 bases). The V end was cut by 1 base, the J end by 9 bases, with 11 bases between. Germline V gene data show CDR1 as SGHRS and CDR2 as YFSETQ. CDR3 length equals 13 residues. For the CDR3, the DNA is TGCGCCAGCAGCTTGACCCCCGCGGGTGAGCAGTTCTTC. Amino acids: CASSLTPAGEQFF.

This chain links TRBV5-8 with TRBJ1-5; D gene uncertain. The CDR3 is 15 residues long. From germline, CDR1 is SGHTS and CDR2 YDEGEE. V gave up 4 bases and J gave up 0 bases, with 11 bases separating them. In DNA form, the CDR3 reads TGTGCCAGCAGCAGACTACCAAATAGCAATCAGCCCCAGCATTTT. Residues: CASSRLPNSNQPQHF.

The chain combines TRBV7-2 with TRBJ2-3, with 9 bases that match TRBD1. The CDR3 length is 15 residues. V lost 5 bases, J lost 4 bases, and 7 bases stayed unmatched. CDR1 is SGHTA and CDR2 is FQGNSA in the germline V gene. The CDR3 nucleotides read TGTGCCAGCAGCGAGTCCCGGGACAGGGCAGATACGCAGTATTTT. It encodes CASSESRDRADTQYF.

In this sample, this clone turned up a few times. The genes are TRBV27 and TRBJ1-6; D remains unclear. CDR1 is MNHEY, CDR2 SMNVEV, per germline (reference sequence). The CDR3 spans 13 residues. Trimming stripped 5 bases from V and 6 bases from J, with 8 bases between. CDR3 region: CASSPTGNSPLHF. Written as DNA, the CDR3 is TGTGCCAGCAGTCCGACGGGTAATTCACCCCTCCACTTT.

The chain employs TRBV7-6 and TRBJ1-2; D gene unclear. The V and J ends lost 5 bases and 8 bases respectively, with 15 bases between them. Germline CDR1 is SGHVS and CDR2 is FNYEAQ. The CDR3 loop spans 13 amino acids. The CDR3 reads CASSPRGFLGYTF. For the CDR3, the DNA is TGTGCCAGCAGCCCCAGAGGGTTCTTAGGCTACACCTTC.

The CDR3 bases are TGTGCCAGTCGGAAGGGGGCGAGCACTGAAGCTTTCTTT. Its translation: CASRKGASTEAFF. The chain is built from TRBV12-3 or TRBV12-4 and TRBJ1-1; 7 bases fit TRBD1. Germline trimming cut 9 bases from V and 4 bases from J; bases unmatched to any gene: 8. The CDR3 sequence is 13 residues long.

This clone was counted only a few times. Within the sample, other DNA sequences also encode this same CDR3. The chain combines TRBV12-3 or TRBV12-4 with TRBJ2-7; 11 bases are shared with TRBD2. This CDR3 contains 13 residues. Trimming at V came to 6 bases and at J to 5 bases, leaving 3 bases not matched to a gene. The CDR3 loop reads CASRLAGAHEQYF. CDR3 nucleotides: TGTGCCAGCAGACTAGCGGGAGCCCACGAGCAGTACTTC.

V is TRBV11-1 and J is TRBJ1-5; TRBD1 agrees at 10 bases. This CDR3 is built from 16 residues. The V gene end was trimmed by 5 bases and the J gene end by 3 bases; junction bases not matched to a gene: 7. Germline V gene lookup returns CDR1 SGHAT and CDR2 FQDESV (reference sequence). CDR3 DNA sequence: TGTGCCAGCAGCCCTGGGACAGGGGAAGACAATCAGCCCCAGCATTTT. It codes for CASSPGTGEDNQPQHF.

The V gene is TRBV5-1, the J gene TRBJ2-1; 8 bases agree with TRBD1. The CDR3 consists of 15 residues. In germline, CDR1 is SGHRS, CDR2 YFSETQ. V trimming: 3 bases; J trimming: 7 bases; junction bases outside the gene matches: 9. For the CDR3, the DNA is TGCGCCAGCAGCTACCCGGGACAGGTGGGGAATGAGCAGTTCTTC. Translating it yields CASSYPGQVGNEQFF.

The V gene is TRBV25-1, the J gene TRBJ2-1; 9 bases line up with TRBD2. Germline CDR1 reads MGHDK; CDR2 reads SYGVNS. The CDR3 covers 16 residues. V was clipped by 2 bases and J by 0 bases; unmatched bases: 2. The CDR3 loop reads CASSEISGSSYNEQFF. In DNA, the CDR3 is TGTGCCAGCAGTGAAATTAGCGGGAGCTCCTACAATGAGCAGTTCTTC.

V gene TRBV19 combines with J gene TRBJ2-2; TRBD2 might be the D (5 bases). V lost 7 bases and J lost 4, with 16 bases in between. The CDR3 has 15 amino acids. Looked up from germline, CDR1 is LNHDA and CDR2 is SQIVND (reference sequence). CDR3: CASKLGRESTGELFF. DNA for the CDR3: TGTGCCAGTAAATTGGGAAGGGAGAGCACCGGGGAGCTGTTTTTT.

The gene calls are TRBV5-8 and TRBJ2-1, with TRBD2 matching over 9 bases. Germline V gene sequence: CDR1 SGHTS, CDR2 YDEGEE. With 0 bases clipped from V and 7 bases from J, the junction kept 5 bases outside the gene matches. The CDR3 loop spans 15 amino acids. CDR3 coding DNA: TGTGCCAGCAGCTTGGGGTCTAGCGGGATAAATGAGCAGTTCTTC. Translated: CASSLGSSGINEQFF.